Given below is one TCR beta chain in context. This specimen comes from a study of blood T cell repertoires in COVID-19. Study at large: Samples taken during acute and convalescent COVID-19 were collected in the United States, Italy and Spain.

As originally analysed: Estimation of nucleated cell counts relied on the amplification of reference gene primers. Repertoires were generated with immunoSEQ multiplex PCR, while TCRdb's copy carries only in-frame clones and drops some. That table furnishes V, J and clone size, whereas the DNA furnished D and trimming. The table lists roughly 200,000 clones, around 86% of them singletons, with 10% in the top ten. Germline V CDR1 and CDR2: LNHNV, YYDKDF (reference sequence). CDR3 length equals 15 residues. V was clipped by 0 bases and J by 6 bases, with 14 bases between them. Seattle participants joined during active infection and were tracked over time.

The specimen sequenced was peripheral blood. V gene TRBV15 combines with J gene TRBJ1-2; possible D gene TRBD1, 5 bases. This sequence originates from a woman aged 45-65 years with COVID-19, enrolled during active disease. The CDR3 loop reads CATSRDGAPIDGYTF. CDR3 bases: TGTGCCACCAGCAGAGATGGGGCCCCCATCGATGGCTACACCTTC. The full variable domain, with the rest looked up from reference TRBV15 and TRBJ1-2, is DAMVIQNPRYQVTQFGKPVTLSCSQTLNHNVMYWYQQKSSQAPKLLFHYYDKDFNNEADTPDNFQSRRPNTSFCFLDIRSPGLGDTAMYLCATSRDGAPIDGYTFGSGTRLTVV.